These T cell receptor beta chains were read from a single sample in a study of blood T cell repertoires in COVID-19. Clones were read by immunoSEQ multiplex PCR, and TCRdb kept only the in-frame ones, dropping some. This sample yields 65,000 to 90,000 clones, of which about 79% are seen a single time; roughly 4.5% belongs to the top ten. Sequenced: peripheral blood. The receptor source for this set is a woman between 55 and 75 years old with acute or convalescent COVID-19. The CDR3 runs from the conserved cysteine through the conserved F or W. Fields, in order: J gene, D gene, clone size, V gene, CDR3 length, CDR3 protein, CDR3 DNA. A D gene is named only where the DNA matches it firmly. The size of a clone is reported for some rows only, either as once, few or many, or as a class for expanded clones.

j_gene: TRBJ1-2; d_gene: TRBD1; abundance: once; v_gene: TRBV5-4; len: 15; CDR3aa: CASSLEAGGAKGYTF; CDR3nt: TGTGCCAGCAGCTTGGAGGCAGGGGGCGCTAAGGGCTACACCTTC
j_gene: TRBJ2-1; d_gene: NA; abundance: NA; v_gene: TRBV5-8; len: 16; CDR3aa: CASSLGLAQVESEQFF; CDR3nt: TGTGCCAGCAGCTTGGGCCTTGCGCAGGTTGAAAGTGAGCAGTTCTTC
j_gene: TRBJ2-7; d_gene: NA; abundance: once; v_gene: TRBV20-1; len: 14; CDR3aa: CSASRSGGYYEQYF; CDR3nt: TGCAGTGCTAGTCGATCCGGAGGATACTACGAGCAGTACTTC
j_gene: TRBJ2-7; d_gene: TRBD2; abundance: few; v_gene: TRBV4-2; len: 15; CDR3aa: CASSQELAGHYEQYF; CDR3nt: TGTGCCAGCAGCCAGGAACTAGCGGGGCACTACGAGCAGTACTTC
j_gene: TRBJ1-2; d_gene: TRBD1; abundance: once; v_gene: TRBV28; len: 14; CDR3aa: CASSPGQGNYGYTF; CDR3nt: TGTGCCAGCAGTCCCGGACAGGGGAACTATGGCTACACCTTC
j_gene: TRBJ2-5; d_gene: NA; abundance: NA; v_gene: TRBV7-2; len: 18; CDR3aa: CASSLAPHPLGGGETQYF; CDR3nt: TGTGCCAGCAGCTTAGCTCCCCACCCTCTAGGGGGGGGAGAGACCCAGTACTTC
j_gene: TRBJ2-7; d_gene: TRBD1; abundance: once; v_gene: TRBV10-3; len: 16; CDR3aa: CAISDWSGQGAGEQYF; CDR3nt: TGTGCCATCAGTGATTGGTCAGGACAGGGGGCTGGTGAGCAGTACTTC
j_gene: TRBJ1-4; d_gene: TRBD1; abundance: NA; v_gene: TRBV7-8; len: 17; CDR3aa: CASSPRLHRGDNEKLFF; CDR3nt: TGTGCCAGCAGCCCCAGACTTCACAGGGGGGATAATGAAAAACTGTTTTTT
j_gene: TRBJ2-1; d_gene: NA; abundance: NA; v_gene: TRBV6-6; len: 14; CDR3aa: CASSYSGGPNEQFF; CDR3nt: TGTGCCAGCAGTTACTCGGGGGGGCCGAATGAGCAGTTCTTC
j_gene: TRBJ2-3; d_gene: TRBD2; abundance: NA; v_gene: TRBV3-1/TRBV3-2; len: 16; CDR3aa: CASSQDRLAGANTQYF; CDR3nt: TGTGCCAGCAGCCAAGATAGGCTAGCGGGTGCAAATACGCAGTATTTT
j_gene: TRBJ1-3; d_gene: TRBD1; abundance: NA; v_gene: TRBV7-6; len: 14; CDR3aa: CASSLGDSGNTIYF; CDR3nt: TGTGCCAGCAGTTTAGGGGACAGCGGAAACACCATATATTTT
j_gene: TRBJ1-1; d_gene: NA; abundance: NA; v_gene: TRBV2; len: 14; CDR3aa: CASRNRPGDTEAFF; CDR3nt: TGTGCCAGCCGGAACCGGCCGGGAGACACTGAAGCTTTCTTT
j_gene: TRBJ1-4; d_gene: NA; abundance: NA; v_gene: TRBV30; len: 15; CDR3aa: CAWRTRQNVNEKLFF; CDR3nt: TGTGCCTGGAGAACGAGACAGAATGTTAATGAAAAACTGTTTTTT
j_gene: TRBJ2-1; d_gene: TRBD2; abundance: NA; v_gene: TRBV19; len: 18; CDR3aa: CASSIQASGTASYNEQFF; CDR3nt: TGTGCCAGTAGTATTCAGGCTAGCGGGACGGCTTCCTACAATGAGCAGTTCTTC
j_gene: TRBJ1-1; d_gene: NA; abundance: NA; v_gene: TRBV20-1; len: 11; CDR3aa: CSAQGNTEAFF; CDR3nt: TGCAGTGCCCAGGGCAACACTGAAGCTTTCTTT
j_gene: TRBJ2-1; d_gene: TRBD1; abundance: NA; v_gene: TRBV10-3; len: 15; CDR3aa: CAIRPGQEHYNEQFF; CDR3nt: TGTGCCATCAGGCCGGGACAGGAACACTACAATGAGCAGTTCTTC
j_gene: TRBJ1-5; d_gene: TRBD1; abundance: NA; v_gene: TRBV6-5; len: 14; CDR3aa: CASSLRQGAQPQHF; CDR3nt: TGTGCCAGCAGCCTCAGACAGGGAGCTCAGCCCCAGCATTTT
j_gene: TRBJ1-5; d_gene: TRBD1; abundance: NA; v_gene: TRBV5-1; len: 14; CDR3aa: CASSPGTGNQPQHF; CDR3nt: TGCGCCAGCAGCCCCGGGACAGGTAATCAGCCCCAGCATTTT
j_gene: TRBJ1-1; d_gene: NA; abundance: NA; v_gene: TRBV21-1; len: 13; CDR3aa: CASSQKRGTEAFF; CDR3nt: TGTGCCAGCAGCCAAAAGAGGGGGACTGAAGCTTTCTTT
j_gene: TRBJ2-5; d_gene: TRBD1; abundance: NA; v_gene: TRBV7-7; len: 18; CDR3aa: CASSLGVSGTGGAETQYF; CDR3nt: TGTGCCAGCAGCTTAGGAGTCAGTGGGACAGGGGGCGCGGAGACCCAGTACTTC
j_gene: TRBJ2-5; d_gene: NA; abundance: NA; v_gene: TRBV14; len: 15; CDR3aa: CASSLLGAGQETQYF; CDR3nt: TGTGCCAGCAGCCTACTCGGGGCGGGGCAAGAGACCCAGTACTTC
j_gene: TRBJ2-1; d_gene: TRBD2; abundance: NA; v_gene: TRBV7-2; len: 15; CDR3aa: CASSAGLASYNEQFF; CDR3nt: TGTGCCAGCAGCGCGGGACTAGCTTCCTACAATGAGCAGTTCTTC
j_gene: TRBJ1-5; d_gene: TRBD1; abundance: NA; v_gene: TRBV19; len: 14; CDR3aa: CASKPGQGARPQHF; CDR3nt: TGTGCCAGTAAGCCTGGACAGGGGGCCCGGCCCCAGCATTTT
j_gene: TRBJ2-7; d_gene: TRBD2; abundance: NA; v_gene: TRBV11-2; len: 15; CDR3aa: CASSFILAGAYEQYF; CDR3nt: TGTGCCAGCAGCTTCATCCTAGCGGGAGCATACGAGCAGTACTTC
j_gene: TRBJ2-2; d_gene: TRBD1; abundance: NA; v_gene: TRBV5-1; len: 14; CDR3aa: CASQTGMNTGELFF; CDR3nt: TGCGCCAGCCAGACAGGGATGAACACCGGGGAGCTGTTTTTT
j_gene: TRBJ2-5; d_gene: TRBD2; abundance: NA; v_gene: TRBV5-1; len: 16; CDR3aa: CASSLTSGGLQETQYF; CDR3nt: TGCGCCAGCAGCTTGACTAGCGGGGGGCTACAAGAGACCCAGTACTTC
j_gene: TRBJ1-5; d_gene: NA; abundance: NA; v_gene: TRBV25-1; len: 15; CDR3aa: CASSDADSSSQPQHF; CDR3nt: TGTGCCAGCAGTGATGCAGACAGTTCGAGCCAGCCCCAGCATTTT
j_gene: TRBJ2-7; d_gene: NA; abundance: NA; v_gene: TRBV29-1; len: 12; CDR3aa: CSARDTIYEQYF; CDR3nt: TGCAGCGCCCGGGACACCATCTACGAGCAGTACTTC
j_gene: TRBJ2-1; d_gene: TRBD1; abundance: NA; v_gene: TRBV7-9; len: 14; CDR3aa: CASSFPRGHDEQFF; CDR3nt: TGTGCCAGCAGCTTCCCCAGGGGGCACGATGAGCAGTTCTTC
j_gene: TRBJ2-5; d_gene: TRBD2; abundance: NA; v_gene: TRBV5-1; len: 21; CDR3aa: CARSLAGRGGHGYGEQETQYF; CDR3nt: TGCGCCCGCAGCTTGGCGGGGCGGGGGGGGCATGGATACGGAGAGCAAGAGACCCAGTACTTC
j_gene: TRBJ1-1; d_gene: NA; abundance: NA; v_gene: TRBV7-9; len: 13; CDR3aa: CASSLAGGKEAFF; CDR3nt: TGTGCCAGCAGCTTAGCTGGGGGGAAGGAAGCTTTCTTT
j_gene: TRBJ2-7; d_gene: TRBD1; abundance: NA; v_gene: TRBV4-2; len: 16; CDR3aa: CASSRGPGQVSYEQYF; CDR3nt: TGTGCCAGCAGCAGAGGCCCGGGACAGGTATCCTACGAGCAGTACTTC
j_gene: TRBJ2-2; d_gene: TRBD1; abundance: NA; v_gene: TRBV5-1; len: 18; CDR3aa: CASRGTGANAVKTGELFF; CDR3nt: TGCGCCAGCAGGGGAACAGGGGCCAATGCCGTCAAGACCGGGGAGCTGTTTTTT
j_gene: TRBJ2-7; d_gene: NA; abundance: NA; v_gene: TRBV7-8; len: 16; CDR3aa: CASSSIRRVGPYEQYF; CDR3nt: TGTGCCAGCAGCTCCATAAGGCGGGTCGGGCCCTACGAGCAGTACTTC
j_gene: TRBJ2-7; d_gene: TRBD2; abundance: NA; v_gene: TRBV29-1; len: 15; CDR3aa: CSVGLVLAGVLEQYF; CDR3nt: TGCAGCGTTGGACTTGTACTAGCGGGAGTTCTGGAGCAGTACTTC
j_gene: TRBJ1-1; d_gene: NA; abundance: NA; v_gene: TRBV12-3/TRBV12-4; len: 13; CDR3aa: CASSSQGNTEAFF; CDR3nt: TGTGCCAGCAGTTCCCAGGGGAACACTGAAGCTTTCTTT
j_gene: TRBJ2-2; d_gene: NA; abundance: few; v_gene: TRBV6-4; len: 14; CDR3aa: CASSPTGNTGELFF; CDR3nt: TGTGCCAGTAGTCCCACAGGGAACACCGGGGAGCTGTTTTTT
j_gene: TRBJ1-3; d_gene: TRBD1; abundance: NA; v_gene: TRBV29-1; len: 13; CDR3aa: CSAEDRVGNTIYF; CDR3nt: TGCAGCGCTGAGGACAGGGTTGGAAACACCATATATTTT
j_gene: TRBJ1-1; d_gene: NA; abundance: once; v_gene: TRBV5-1; len: 15; CDR3aa: CASSEDSARHTEAFF; CDR3nt: TGCGCCAGCAGCGAGGACAGCGCCCGCCACACTGAAGCTTTCTTT
j_gene: TRBJ1-1; d_gene: TRBD1; abundance: NA; v_gene: TRBV4-1; len: 20; CDR3aa: CASSQPTGEAHARLNTEAFF; CDR3nt: TGCGCCAGCAGCCAACCGACAGGGGAAGCACACGCGCGATTGAACACTGAAGCTTTCTTT
j_gene: TRBJ2-1; d_gene: NA; abundance: NA; v_gene: TRBV28; len: 14; CDR3aa: CASRAETSYNEQFF; CDR3nt: TGTGCCAGCAGGGCAGAGACTTCATACAATGAGCAGTTCTTC
j_gene: TRBJ2-3; d_gene: TRBD2; abundance: few; v_gene: TRBV15; len: 16; CDR3aa: CATSRGGGRATDTQYF; CDR3nt: TGTGCCACCAGCAGAGGTGGTGGGAGGGCCACAGATACGCAGTATTTT
j_gene: TRBJ2-1; d_gene: TRBD2; abundance: once; v_gene: TRBV6-5; len: 14; CDR3aa: CASSLLAGNNEQFF; CDR3nt: TGTGCCAGCAGTTTGTTAGCGGGTAACAATGAGCAGTTCTTC
j_gene: TRBJ1-5; d_gene: TRBD1; abundance: NA; v_gene: TRBV2; len: 15; CDR3aa: CASSELDRDYQPQHF; CDR3nt: TGTGCCAGCAGTGAATTGGACAGGGACTATCAGCCCCAGCATTTT
j_gene: TRBJ1-1; d_gene: TRBD1; abundance: NA; v_gene: TRBV3-1/TRBV3-2; len: 14; CDR3aa: CASSRLGTEGEAFF; CDR3nt: TGTGCCAGCAGCCGCTTGGGGACAGAGGGAGAAGCTTTCTTT
j_gene: TRBJ2-3; d_gene: NA; abundance: once; v_gene: TRBV12-3/TRBV12-4; len: 12; CDR3aa: CASSKLAYTQYF; CDR3nt: TGTGCCAGCAGCAAACTAGCTTATACGCAGTATTTT
j_gene: TRBJ1-2; d_gene: TRBD1; abundance: NA; v_gene: TRBV18; len: 18; CDR3aa: CASSPMEGTVNGGYGYTF; CDR3nt: TGTGCCAGCTCACCGATGGAAGGGACAGTAAACGGAGGCTATGGCTACACCTTC
j_gene: TRBJ1-1; d_gene: TRBD1; abundance: once; v_gene: TRBV5-4; len: 15; CDR3aa: CASSLKGQPNTEAFF; CDR3nt: TGTGCCAGCAGCCTAAAGGGACAGCCAAACACTGAAGCTTTCTTT
j_gene: TRBJ1-1; d_gene: NA; abundance: NA; v_gene: TRBV7-2; len: 15; CDR3aa: CASSLGGTTTHEAFF; CDR3nt: TGTGCCAGCAGCTTAGGAGGCACTACCACTCATGAAGCTTTCTTT
j_gene: TRBJ1-5; d_gene: TRBD1; abundance: NA; v_gene: TRBV28; len: 14; CDR3aa: CASSAGGSNQPQHF; CDR3nt: TGTGCCAGCAGTGCAGGGGGCTCGAATCAGCCCCAGCATTTT